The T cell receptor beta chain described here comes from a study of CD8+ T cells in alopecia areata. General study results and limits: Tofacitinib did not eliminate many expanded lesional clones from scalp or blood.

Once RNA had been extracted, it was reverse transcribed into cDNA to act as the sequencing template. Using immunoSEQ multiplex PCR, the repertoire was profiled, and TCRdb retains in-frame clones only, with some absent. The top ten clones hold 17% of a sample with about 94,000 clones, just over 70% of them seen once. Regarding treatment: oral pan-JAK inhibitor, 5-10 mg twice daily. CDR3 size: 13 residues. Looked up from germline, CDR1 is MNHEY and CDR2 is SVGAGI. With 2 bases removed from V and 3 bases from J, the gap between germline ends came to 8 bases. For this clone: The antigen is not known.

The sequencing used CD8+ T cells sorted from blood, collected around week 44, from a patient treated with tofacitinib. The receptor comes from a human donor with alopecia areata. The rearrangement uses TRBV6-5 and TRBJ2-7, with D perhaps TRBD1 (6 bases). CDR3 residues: CASSYEQGYEQYF. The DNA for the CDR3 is TGTGCCAGCAGTTACGAACAGGGCTACGAGCAGTACTTC.